This paragraph reports one T cell receptor (beta chain). Clones were read by immunoSEQ multiplex PCR, and TCRdb kept only the in-frame ones, dropping some. The table records just over 30,000 clones, roughly nine tenths of them present only once. This specimen belongs to a study of blood T cell repertoires in COVID-19. Turning to the study itself: The cDNA or gDNA used as material had been derived from T cells, B-cell-depleted T cells, or PBMCs.

The V gene lost 5 bases and the J gene lost 0 bases, with 14 bases spanning the gap. This CDR3 is built from 16 residues. The germline V gene has CDR1 ENHRY and CDR2 SYGVKD. The source material was peripheral blood. The chain recombines TRBV10-3 with TRBJ2-1; D unresolved. The clonotype originates from a woman between 40 and 55 years old with active or convalescent COVID-19. The CDR3 DNA reads TGTGCCATCAGTCGCCTCTCCGAGAGCTCCTACAATGAGCAGTTCTTC. Translation gives CAISRLSESSYNEQFF.